This T cell receptor (beta chain) stems from a study of technical replicates of blood from a few donors. The CDR3 sequence is 13 residues long. The trim removed 8 bases at V and 1 base at J, leaving 4 bases unmatched. From germline, CDR1 is SNHLY and CDR2 FYNNEI. Clones were read by immunoSEQ multiplex PCR, and TCRdb kept only the in-frame ones, dropping some. Counted here are about 61,000 clones, 95% to 98% occurring once; the ten biggest clones make up around 0.19%. Material: T cells isolated from PBMCs. The chain has TRBV2 and TRBJ2-5; TRBD2 matches 7 bases. This clonotype was sampled from a human donor in good health. The CDR3 protein is CASGTNVQETQYF. CDR3 nucleotide sequence: TGTGCCAGCGGGACTAACGTCCAAGAGACCCAGTACTTC.